A single sample gave rise to the 9 T cell receptor beta chains below, sequenced in a study of T cells after yellow fever vaccination. MiXCR was run by TCRdb on the 5' RACE reads, yielding one entry per CDR3 protein. Of approximately 600,000 distinct CDR3 sequences in the sample, about 12% were seen once. The source was PBMCs, collected on the day of the yellow fever booster vaccination. The receptors come from a man in his thirties or forties who received the YFV17D yellow fever vaccine.

A word on this clonotype: Compared with germline, one end of the junction differs, possibly owing to a read error. This chain connects TRBV7-3 to TRBJ1-1; possible D gene TRBD1, 6 bases. The CDR3 is made up of 13 amino acids. The germline V gene has CDR1 SGHTA and CDR2 FQGTGA. This CDR3 reads CDSSLGGNTEAFF. Written as DNA, the CDR3 is TGTGACAGCAGCCTAGGGGGGAACACTGAAGCTTTCTTT.

This rearrangement joins TRBV5-6 to TRBJ1-3; 10 nucleotides match TRBD1. This CDR3 has 15 residues. Trimming at V came to 5 bases and at J to 2 bases, leaving 4 bases not matched to a gene. Germline CDR1 and CDR2: SGHDT and YYEEEE. This CDR3 is CASSSGTGAGNTIYF. CDR3 sequence (DNA): TGTGCCAGCAGTTCCGGGACAGGGGCTGGAAACACCATATATTTT.

The chain links TRBV20-1 to TRBJ2-7; TRBD2 might be the D (5 bases). The CDR3 runs 15 residues. The germline V gene encodes CDR1 DFQATT and CDR2 SNEGSKA (reference sequence). Between the trimmed V and J ends, which lost 0 bases and 7 bases, there was a span of 19 bases. CDR3 coding DNA: TGCAGTGCTAGAGATTTATTTGGAGGCGGCTATGAGCAGTACTTC. This sequence encodes CSARDLFGGGYEQYF.

This chain joins TRBV4-2 and TRBJ1-4; the D is unclear. CDR3 length: 15 residues. From germline, CDR1 is LGHNA and CDR2 YNFKEQ. The germline V and J ends were trimmed by 3 bases and 2 bases, with 10 bases remaining between them. The CDR3 bases are TGTGCCAGCAGCCACGGGGAGTCGACTAATGAAAAACTGTTTTTT. This codes for CASSHGESTNEKLFF.

The rearrangement uses TRBV24-1 and TRBJ2-1, with D tentatively TRBD1 or TRBD2 (7 bases each). This CDR3 spans 14 amino acids. V shed 7 bases and J shed 3 bases, with 12 bases lying between them. Germline-derived CDR1 and CDR2 are KGHDR and SFDVKD. The CDR3, as DNA: TGTGCCACCAGCCCAGGGGGGGGCTACAATGAGCAGTTCTTC. Its translation is CATSPGGGYNEQFF.

The sample holds a few counts of this clonotype. The chain links TRBV5-6 to TRBJ2-5; TRBD2 aligns across 9 bases. The V and J ends lost 0 bases and 4 bases, in that order; junction bases with no gene match: 13. The CDR3 totals 18 residues. The germline CDR1 and CDR2 sequences are SGHDT and YYEEEE. Here the CDR3 reads CASSLEYLWGLAGETQYF. The CDR3 DNA follows: TGTGCCAGCAGCTTGGAATATTTGTGGGGACTAGCAGGAGAGACCCAGTACTTC.

The rearrangement links TRBV10-1 to TRBJ2-5; D might be TRBD1 or TRBD2, each matching 5 bases. The ends were cut back, 7 bases at V and 4 bases at J, with 19 bases in the middle. The germline V gene has CDR1 WNHNN and CDR2 SYGVQD (reference sequence). This CDR3 is built from 15 residues. The CDR3 DNA is TGCGCCAGCATTATAAGTGGTCAGGGACGAGAGACCCAGTACTTC. It encodes CASIISGQGRETQYF.

The V and J genes are TRBV6-2 or TRBV6-3 and TRBJ2-3; 8 bases align to TRBD1. Germline V lookup: CDR1 MNHEY, CDR2 SVGEGT. V dropped 6 bases and J dropped 5; count of bases not matched to a gene: 4. The CDR3 extends over 13 amino acids. In nucleotides, the CDR3 is TGTGCCAGCAGACGGACAGGGATAGATACGCAGTATTTT. It yields the protein CASRRTGIDTQYF.

The CDR3 loop is CSARDYRAGGPQTQYF. CDR3 nucleotides: TGCAGTGCTAGAGATTATAGGGCGGGAGGGCCTCAGACCCAGTACTTC. This chain joins TRBV20-1 and TRBJ2-5, with 9 bases that match TRBD2. In germline, CDR1 is DFQATT, CDR2 SNEGSKA (reference sequence). This CDR3 region has 16 residues. The trim removed 0 bases at V and 6 bases at J, leaving 11 bases unmatched.